The 21 T cell receptor beta chains listed next were all sequenced from one sample in a study of blood T cell repertoires in COVID-19. Profiled with immunoSEQ multiplex PCR; TCRdb holds only in-frame clones, not every one. The sample lists fewer than 300,000 clones; about 85% were seen once. The sequencing input was peripheral blood. The receptors derive from a man aged 55-75 years who had recovered from COVID-19.

The rearrangement links TRBV5-1 to TRBJ2-3; a weak D match, TRBD1 (6 bases). Germline CDR1 SGHRS, CDR2 YFSETQ. V shed 5 bases and J shed 0 bases, with 7 bases lying between them. The CDR3 runs to 13 residues. CDR3 loop: CASSQGSTDTQYF. The CDR3 DNA sequence: TGCGCCAGCAGTCAGGGGAGCACAGATACGCAGTATTTT.

The chain employs TRBV18 and TRBJ1-1; TRBD1 aligns across 11 bases. The CDR3 totals 15 residues. CDR1 is KGHSH and CDR2 is LQKENI in the germline V gene. J gave up 1 base and V 6 bases, and 4 bases lay outside the gene matches. The CDR3 sequence is CASSAGQGANTEAFF. The CDR3 nucleotides read TGTGCCAGCTCGGCTGGACAGGGGGCGAACACTGAAGCTTTCTTT.

This clone has only one observation. This sequence joins TRBV4-2 and TRBJ2-7, with TRBD1 identical over 9 bases. Germline V lookup: CDR1 LGHNA, CDR2 YNFKEQ. This CDR3 is 12 amino acids long. As DNA, the CDR3 is TGTCGCGTTAGGACAGGGGACTACGAGCAGTACTTC. Protein: CRVRTGDYEQYF.

The rearrangement joins TRBV27 to TRBJ1-1; D not resolved. The ends were cut back, 6 bases at V and 1 base at J, with 6 bases in the middle. Germline V gene sequence: CDR1 MNHEY, CDR2 SMNVEV (reference sequence). CDR3 length: 12 residues. The DNA for the CDR3 is TGTGCCAGCAGCCGCAGGAACACTGAAGCTTTCTTT. Amino acid sequence: CASSRRNTEAFF.

This chain connects TRBV6-5 to TRBJ1-1; no reliable D call. Trimming cost V 3 bases and J 4 bases, with 9 bases left between them. Germline V gene lookup returns CDR1 MNHEY and CDR2 SVGAGI. This CDR3 is built from 13 residues. The DNA for the CDR3 is TGTGCCAGCAGTTATGGTGACTCCACTGAAGCTTTCTTT. Protein: CASSYGDSTEAFF.

About this clone: This same CDR3 is encoded by further DNA sequences in the sample. The V call is TRBV5-1, the J call TRBJ2-3, with 8 positions matching TRBD2. J was trimmed by 4 bases and V by 0 bases; bases with no gene match: 4. Germline V gene data show CDR1 as SGHRS and CDR2 as YFSETQ. CDR3 length: 15 amino acids. The CDR3, as DNA: TGCGCCAGCAGCTTGGAGCCGGGACTAGCAGATACGCAGTATTTT. Translated: CASSLEPGLADTQYF. Variable domain in full (rest from reference TRBV5-1 and TRBJ2-3): KAGVTQTPRYLIKTRGQQVTLSCSPISGHRSVSWYQQTPGQGLQFLFEYFSETQRNKGNFPGRFSGRQFSNSRSEMNVSTLELGDSALYLCASSLEPGLADTQYFGPGTRLTVL.

This clone was found once. The chain uses TRBV18 and TRBJ1-2; possible D gene TRBD1, 6 bases. The CDR3 consists of 15 residues. V dropped 1 base and J dropped 3 bases, with 12 bases sitting between them. CDR1 KGHSH and CDR2 LQKENI come from the germline V gene. The CDR3 region has the DNA TGTGCCAGCTCACCACAGGGGACACAGTACTATGGCTACACCTTC. Amino acids: CASSPQGTQYYGYTF.

This chain uses TRBV2 with TRBJ1-5; 9 bases match TRBD1. Germline CDR1 is SNHLY and CDR2 is FYNNEI. J lost 4 bases, V lost 7 bases, and 14 bases had no gene match. The CDR3 length is 17 residues. The CDR3 protein is CASTWDREVGNNQPQHF. CDR3 nucleotide sequence: TGTGCCAGCACATGGGACAGGGAGGTTGGAAATAATCAGCCCCAGCATTTT.

Only one count was recorded for this clone. The CDR3, as DNA: TGTGCCTGGAGTAAGGGACACCCGAACACTGAAGCTTTCTTT. This encodes CAWSKGHPNTEAFF. The rearrangement joins TRBV30 to TRBJ1-1, with D perhaps TRBD1 (6 bases). The CDR3 is made up of 14 amino acids. Germline CDR1 reads GTSNPN; CDR2 reads SVGIG (reference sequence). The germline V and J ends were trimmed by 2 bases and 1 base, with 11 bases remaining between them.

This clone has more than one count but fewer than ten. V gene TRBV5-1 combines with J gene TRBJ1-3, with 9 bases matching TRBD1. V dropped 5 bases and J dropped 3; count of bases not matched to a gene: 9. CDR1 is SGHRS and CDR2 is YFSETQ in the germline V gene. The CDR3 is 16 amino acids. The CDR3 DNA sequence: TGCGCCAGCAGGCATTCGGGACAGGGTTTTGGAAACACCATATATTTT. Translation gives CASRHSGQGFGNTIYF.

The genes are TRBV5-1 and TRBJ2-5; 9 nucleotides align to TRBD2. The CDR3 consists of 15 residues. In germline, CDR1 is SGHRS, CDR2 YFSETQ. V lost 1 base and J lost 5; bases outside the gene matches: 6. CDR3: CASSLSLAGSETQYF. Written as DNA, the CDR3 is TGCGCCAGCAGCTTGTCTCTAGCGGGGAGTGAGACCCAGTACTTC.

The sample holds a few counts of this clone. The chain employs TRBV2 and TRBJ1-2; tentatively, D is TRBD1 (5 bases). This CDR3 has 14 amino acids. The V end lost 5 bases, the J end lost 6 bases, and 16 bases lay between the germline ends. Germline CDR1 SNHLY, CDR2 FYNNEI. As DNA, the CDR3 is TGTGCCAGCAGTTTACGGGTTGGAGGGGATGGCTACACCTTC. It translates to CASSLRVGGDGYTF.

V gene TRBV5-6 combines with J gene TRBJ2-7, with D possibly being TRBD1 (6 bases). V was trimmed by 3 bases and J by 2 bases, leaving 12 bases between them. This CDR3 contains 14 residues. Germline CDR1 SGHDT, CDR2 YYEEEE. CDR3 nucleotide sequence: TGTGCCAGCAGCTGGGGACATCCTACCTACGAGCAGTACTTC. Translation: CASSWGHPTYEQYF.

This sequence joins TRBV19 and TRBJ2-2; 13 bases map to TRBD2. From germline, CDR1 is LNHDA and CDR2 SQIVND (reference sequence). CDR3 length: 15 amino acids. V shed 6 bases, J shed 3 bases, and the junction held 1 base outside the gene matches. The CDR3 reads CASRGLAGYTGELFF. The CDR3 DNA is TGTGCCAGTAGGGGACTAGCGGGGTACACCGGGGAGCTGTTTTTT.

This sequence joins TRBV19 and TRBJ2-3; no clear D. This CDR3 is built from 11 residues. Per the germline V gene, CDR1 is LNHDA and CDR2 is SQIVND (reference sequence). Trimming pared 8 bases from V and 2 bases from J, leaving 5 bases between. CDR3 sequence (DNA): TGTGCCAGTTCCCACACAGATACGCAGTATTTT. Encoded protein: CASSHTDTQYF. Full variable domain (missing parts from reference TRBV19 and TRBJ2-3): DGGITQSPKYLFRKEGQNVTLSCEQNLNHDAMYWYRQDPGQGLRLIYYSQIVNDFQKGDIAEGYSVSREKKESFPLTVTSAQKNPTAFYLCASSHTDTQYFGPGTRLTVL.

This sequence joins TRBV3-1 (or the pseudogene TRBV3-2) and TRBJ2-7; TRBD1 matches 9 bases. The CDR3 extends over 17 amino acids. V lost 0 bases, J lost 2 bases, and 8 bases stayed unmatched. Germline loops: CDR1 LGHDT, CDR2 YNNKEL (reference sequence). In DNA, the CDR3 is TGTGCCAGCAGCCAAGATCCTAGGGGACAGGGACCCTACGAGCAGTACTTC. This translates into CASSQDPRGQGPYEQYF.

The rearrangement uses TRBV5-4 and TRBJ2-5, with TRBD2 matching 8 bases. Trimming at V came to 0 bases and at J to 3 bases, leaving 7 bases not matched to a gene. The CDR3 runs to 16 residues. Germline loops: CDR1 SGHNT, CDR2 YYREEE (reference sequence). The CDR3 spells CASSLGSAGGEETQYF. CDR3 DNA: TGTGCCAGCAGCTTGGGGAGCGCGGGGGGCGAAGAGACCCAGTACTTC.

The chain has TRBV11-1 and TRBJ2-3; D ambiguous. Germline V CDR1 and CDR2: SGHAT, FQDESV (reference sequence). V was clipped by 7 bases and J by 2 bases, with 16 bases between them. The CDR3 runs to 15 residues. The CDR3 sequence is CASNDPDIPTDTQYF. The CDR3 DNA is TGTGCCAGCAACGATCCCGACATTCCCACAGATACGCAGTATTTT.

Here the CDR3 DNA reads TGTGCCAGCAGCGTAGGAGGTTATGGCTACACCTTC. Its protein is CASSVGGYGYTF. The chain carries TRBV9 and TRBJ1-2; unclear D gene. Germline assignment: CDR1 SGDLS and CDR2 YYNGEE. Trimming removed 0 bases at V and 5 bases at J, with 5 bases between. CDR3 length: 12 amino acids. Together with reference TRBV9 and TRBJ1-2, the CDR3 gives the full variable domain: DSGVTQTPKHLITATGQRVTLRCSPRSGDLSVYWYQQSLDQGLQFLIQYYNGEERAKGNILERFSAQQFPDLHSELNLSSLELGDSALYFCASSVGGYGYTFGSGTRLTVV.

This clone has a single count. This rearrangement joins TRBV27 to TRBJ2-1; 8 bases match TRBD1. This CDR3 has 15 amino acids. Germline assignment: CDR1 MNHEY and CDR2 SMNVEV (reference sequence). Trimming at V came to 3 bases and at J to 6 bases, leaving 7 bases not matched to a gene. The CDR3 sequence is CASSFRTGSANEQFF. CDR3 nucleotides: TGTGCCAGCAGTTTTCGGACAGGGAGTGCCAATGAGCAGTTCTTC.

This clone occurred a few times. The genes are TRBV5-4 and TRBJ2-7; D might be TRBD2 (7 bases). Germline CDR1 is SGHNT and CDR2 is YYREEE (reference sequence). The CDR3 runs to 15 residues. With 4 bases removed from V and 6 bases from J, the gap between germline ends came to 20 bases. DNA of the CDR3: TGTGCCAGCAGCCTGTCCGGGAGGCAGGGGAGCGAGCAGTACTTC. Residues: CASSLSGRQGSEQYF. The whole variable domain, remainder taken from reference TRBV5-4 and TRBJ2-7, is ETGVTQSPTHLIKTRGQQVTLRCSSQSGHNTVSWYQQALGQGPQFIFQYYREEENGRGNFPPRFSGLQFPNYSSELNVNALELDDSALYLCASSLSGRQGSEQYFGPGTRLTVT.